This TCR beta chain was retrieved from a study of cytomegalovirus exposure and HLA in healthy donors. This clone was counted once. Its target is not known. Study outcomes and limitations: Solely CMV serostatus was available to characterize immune exposure. Across donors, presence/absence analyses took sequencing depth to be roughly uniform. Per a later analysis, HLA-associated TCR beta chains showed more clonal expansion than other, equally common TCR beta chains.

This CDR3 is 15 amino acids long. Germline CDR1 reads SEHNR; CDR2 reads FQNEAQ (reference sequence). Trimming cost V 4 bases and J 2 bases; bases outside gene matches: 3. Primers included in the PCR were 60 Vbeta and 13 Jbeta primers. Clones were sequenced by immunoSEQ multiplex PCR, and TCRdb holds only the in-frame ones, with some missing. This repertoire shows under 200,000 clones, approximately 78% found once; its top ten account for 0.7% to 0.95%. The chain has TRBV7-9 and TRBJ2-3; 10 bases line up with TRBD1. This sequence originates from a woman aged 18-29 years in good health and CMV-seronegative. The specimen sequenced was PBMCs. CDR3: CASSSGQGTTDTQYF. CDR3 nucleotides: TGTGCCAGCAGCTCGGGACAGGGGACCACAGATACGCAGTATTTT.